The source of this T cell receptor (beta chain) is a study of blood T cell repertoires in COVID-19. The overall study: Italy, Spain and the United States were the sources of the convalescent and acute COVID-19 samples. PBMCs, B-cell-depleted T cells, or T cells provided the cDNA or gDNA that made up the material.

Authors' data handling: Reference gene primer amplification gave nucleated cell count estimates. Sequencing used immunoSEQ multiplex PCR; TCRdb keeps in-frame clones, though not all of them. V and J calls and clone size are those listed in that table; D and trimming were worked out from the DNA. The sample contains about 200,000 clones, about 86% of which appear only once. The CDR3 sequence is 19 residues long. Germline lookup yields CDR1 MNHEY and CDR2 SMNVEV (reference sequence). Germline trimming cut 1 base from V and 5 bases from J; bases unmatched to any gene: 13. This clone was seen just once. The sequence derives from a young man with active or convalescent COVID-19. What was sequenced was peripheral blood. The chain couples TRBV27 to TRBJ2-7, with TRBD2 matching over 14 bases. The CDR3 DNA is TGTGCCAGCAGTTTATGGGCTCCCGGGACTAGCGGGAGTCGGGACGAGCAGTACTTC. Translating gives CASSLWAPGTSGSRDEQYF.